These 20 T cell receptor beta chains originate from one sample sequenced in a study of read filtering for tumor transcriptome and immune sequencing. From roughly 390 ng of RNA, a library with molecular barcoded alpha/delta and beta/gamma adaptors was made. Each CDR3 protein is one row after TCRdb ran MiXCR on the reads. This repertoire shows some 140,000 distinct CDR3 sequences, over 10% found once; its top ten account for more than 6.5%. Sequenced sample: a population of CD138-negative cells sorted from bone marrow. The receptors shown here come from a donor over 35 with multiple myeloma.

This clonotype appeared many times. The genes are TRBV5-1 and TRBJ2-3, with D perhaps given as TRBD1 or TRBD2 (5 bases each). The germline CDR1 and CDR2 sequences are SGHRS and YFSETQ. CDR3 length: 16 residues. Deletions cut 4 bases from V and 2 bases from J, with 17 bases between. CDR3 sequence: CASSPHQGPATDTQYF. The CDR3 DNA reads TGCGCCAGCAGCCCCCACCAGGGACCCGCCACAGATACGCAGTATTTT.

This clonotype appeared many times. V gene TRBV4-3 combines with J gene TRBJ2-7, with D tentatively TRBD2 (5 bases). Germline assignment: CDR1 LGHNA and CDR2 YSLEER. The length of the CDR3 is 15 residues. Trimming took 1 base from V and 3 from J, leaving 13 bases between them. CDR3 coding DNA: TGCGCCAGCAGCCAAGTAGCGACCTCTTTCTACGAGCAGTACTTC. Its protein is CASSQVATSFYEQYF.

Ten or more counts support this clonotype. The V call is TRBV25-1, the J call TRBJ1-1; the D is unclear. The V end lost 3 bases, the J end lost 5 bases, and 7 bases lay between the germline ends. The CDR3 is made up of 12 amino acids. Germline-derived CDR1 and CDR2 are MGHDK and SYGVNS. CDR3 loop: CASSDFGTEAFF. The DNA of the CDR3 is TGTGCCAGCAGTGATTTCGGGACTGAAGCTTTCTTT.

There are many counts of this clonotype. CDR3 in amino acids: CASSLYANTEAFF. CDR3 DNA: TGTGCCAGCAGCTTATACGCAAACACTGAAGCTTTCTTT. The chain recombines TRBV7-8 with TRBJ1-1; D not resolved. Germline V gene lookup returns CDR1 SGHVS and CDR2 FQNEAQ. CDR3 size: 13 residues. The germline V and J ends were trimmed by 2 bases and 2 bases, with 6 bases remaining between them.

Ten or more counts support this clonotype. The genes are TRBV20-1 and TRBJ2-1; the match to TRBD2 covers 10 bases. V lost 6 bases and J lost 4; bases outside the gene matches: 9. The germline gives CDR1 DFQATT, CDR2 SNEGSKA (reference sequence). This CDR3 is 15 amino acids long. In nucleotides, the CDR3 is TGCAGTGCCCAGTCTCCGACTAGCGGGTACAATGAGCAGTTCTTC. Protein: CSAQSPTSGYNEQFF.

This clonotype appeared many times. The V and J genes are TRBV7-3 and TRBJ2-1; no clear D. V lost 5 bases and J 2 bases, leaving 13 bases between the germline ends. The CDR3 runs to 15 residues. Germline-derived CDR1 and CDR2 are SGHTA and FQGTGA. The CDR3 loop reads CASSQRPGPYNEQFF. The CDR3 nucleotides read TGTGCCAGCAGCCAACGGCCGGGCCCCTACAATGAGCAGTTCTTC.

This clonotype was recorded at least ten times. The chain is built from TRBV10-3 and TRBJ2-2; no firm D call. Germline CDR1 is ENHRY and CDR2 is SYGVKD. V was pared by 5 bases and J by 7 bases, with 14 bases between. There are 14 residues in the CDR3. The CDR3 loop is CAISKTPIGGELFF. The CDR3 DNA is TGTGCCATCAGTAAGACTCCAATAGGCGGGGAGCTGTTTTTT.

This clonotype appeared many times. The rearrangement joins TRBV20-1 to TRBJ2-3, with D possibly being TRBD1 or TRBD2 (5 bases each). V lost 0 bases and J 3 bases, leaving 13 bases between the germline ends. From germline, CDR1 is DFQATT and CDR2 SNEGSKA (reference sequence). The CDR3 consists of 15 residues. DNA for the CDR3: TGCAGTGCTAGAGATGGAGTGGGACGTACAGATACGCAGTATTTT. Residues: CSARDGVGRTDTQYF.

This clonotype came up many times. This sequence joins TRBV6-2 or TRBV6-3 and TRBJ1-1, with D possibly TRBD1 on 6 matching bases. The CDR3 sequence is 13 residues long. V shed 9 bases and J shed 0 bases, with 11 bases lying between them. Germline CDR1 is MNHEY and CDR2 is SVGEGT. The CDR3 sequence: CASKQGMNTEAFF. The CDR3 bases are TGTGCCAGTAAACAGGGTATGAACACTGAAGCTTTCTTT.

This clonotype was counted many times. DNA for the CDR3: TGTGCCAGCTCACATAGGGGGGCTGGGGCCAACGTCCTGACTTTC. The encoded protein is CASSHRGAGANVLTF. The rearrangement uses TRBV18 and TRBJ2-6; D possibly matches TRBD1 or TRBD2 (6 bases each). The CDR3 has 15 amino acids. Looked up from germline, CDR1 is KGHSH and CDR2 is LQKENI. With 4 bases removed from V and 2 bases from J, the gap between germline ends came to 9 bases. The full variable domain, in which reference TRBV18 and TRBJ2-6 provide the parts outside the CDR3, is NAGVMQNPRHLVRRRGQEARLRCSPMKGHSHVYWYRQLPEEGLKFMVYLQKENIIDESGMPKERFSAEFPKEGPSILRIQQVVRGDSAAYFCASSHRGAGANVLTFGAGSRLTVL.

This clonotype came up many times. J is TRBJ2-3 and V is TRBV5-1; 7 bases map to TRBD1. The germline gives CDR1 SGHRS, CDR2 YFSETQ. V lost 4 bases and J lost 2; bases outside the gene matches: 10. This CDR3 has 16 residues. CDR3 nucleotide sequence: TGCGCCAGCAGCCCGCCAGGGGGAAGTATCACAGATACGCAGTATTTT. Its protein is CASSPPGGSITDTQYF.

The V call is TRBV4-2, the J call TRBJ2-1; D is perhaps TRBD2 (6 bases). The V end lost 0 bases, the J end lost 7 bases, and 19 bases lay between the germline ends. The germline gives CDR1 LGHNA, CDR2 YNFKEQ. The CDR3 spans 17 residues. In nucleotides, the CDR3 is TGTGCCAGCAGCCAAGATCTGGAGGGCACCATCTTGAATGAGCAGTTCTTC. Translated, it gives CASSQDLEGTILNEQFF.

This clonotype was counted between two and nine times. The rearrangement links TRBV7-2 to TRBJ2-7; D remains ambiguous. The CDR3 totals 13 residues. CDR1 and CDR2 (germline): SGHTA, FQGNSA. The V and J ends lost 8 bases and 1 base respectively, with 12 bases between them. The CDR3 protein is CASRRADSYEQYF. The DNA of the CDR3 is TGTGCCAGCCGCCGGGCCGATTCCTACGAGCAGTACTTC.

This clonotype was counted only a few times. The chain uses TRBV28 and TRBJ2-1, with 9 bases matching TRBD2. J lost 4 bases, V lost 8 bases, and 3 bases had no gene match. CDR3 length: 13 amino acids. CDR1 MDHEN and CDR2 SYDVKM come from the germline V gene. The CDR3 coding sequence is TGTGCCAGCGGACTAGCGAAGTACAATGAGCAGTTCTTC. Amino acids: CASGLAKYNEQFF. Supplemented by reference TRBV28 and TRBJ2-1, the full variable domain reads DVKVTQSSRYLVKRTGEKVFLECVQDMDHENMFWYRQDPGLGLRLIYFSYDVKMKEKGDIPEGYSVSREKKERFSLILESASTNQTSMYLCASGLAKYNEQFFGPGTRLTVL.

V and J are TRBV4-3 and TRBJ2-7, with D possibly TRBD1 on 6 matching bases. The V end was cut by 0 bases, the J end by 2 bases, with 14 bases between. This CDR3 is 16 amino acids long. Looked up from germline, CDR1 is LGHNA and CDR2 is YSLEER. Here the CDR3 DNA reads TGCGCCAGCAGCCAAGATTTCAGGACAGTTACCTACGAGCAGTACTTC. Translating it yields CASSQDFRTVTYEQYF.

This clonotype was picked up a small number of times. A read error may be the cause here, since a much bigger clone is one base away. J is TRBJ1-2 and V is TRBV6-5, with 9 bases identical to TRBD1. The CDR3 contains 15 residues. Germline CDR1 is MNHEY and CDR2 is SVGAGI. The CDR3 region has the DNA TGTGCCTGCAGTTACTCCGGACAGGGGCTCTATGGCTACACCTTC. Protein: CACSYSGQGLYGYTF.

This clonotype occurred many times. The chain carries TRBV10-3 and TRBJ2-3, with TRBD2 as a possible D gene (5 bases). Germline V lookup: CDR1 ENHRY, CDR2 SYGVKD. V lost 6 bases to trimming and J lost 2 bases, with 9 bases between them. The CDR3 contains 13 residues. For the CDR3, the DNA is TGTGCCATCAGGGAGAGGGACACAGATACGCAGTATTTT. Translation gives CAIRERDTDTQYF.

This clonotype has ten or more counts. The rearrangement joins TRBV12-5 to TRBJ2-1, with 7 bases matching TRBD2. The V and J ends lost 7 bases and 5 bases, in that order; junction bases with no gene match: 14. Per the germline V gene, CDR1 is LGHNT and CDR2 is FRNRAP. There are 16 residues in the CDR3. CDR3 in amino acids: CASVAEVAGFDNEQFF. The CDR3 nucleotides are TGTGCTAGTGTCGCTGAGGTAGCGGGCTTTGACAATGAGCAGTTCTTC.

This clonotype was recorded a few times. The chain combines TRBV12-3 or TRBV12-4 with TRBJ1-2; weak D call: TRBD1 (5 bases). This CDR3 spans 17 amino acids. Trimming shortened V by 0 bases and J by 0 bases, and 14 bases separated the two germline ends. CDR3 in DNA: TGTGCCAGCAGTTTAGCGCTGAGACAGAAAGCTAACTATGGCTACACCTTC. Protein: CASSLALRQKANYGYTF.

In its sample, this clonotype was seen many times. The genes are TRBV6-5 and TRBJ2-1; D not certain. Looked up from germline, CDR1 is MNHEY and CDR2 is SVGAGI. The V and J ends lost 2 bases and 2 bases respectively, with 10 bases between them. The CDR3 loop spans 15 amino acids. In DNA form, the CDR3 reads TGTGCCAGCAGTTACAGACCGAGGCCCTACAATGAGCAGTTCTTC. It yields the protein CASSYRPRPYNEQFF.